The sequence of this TCR beta chain was determined in a study of CD8 T cells in Susac syndrome. RNA, at about 0.45 to 1 ug, was reverse transcribed with random hexamers. TCRdb ran MiXCR on the immunoSEQ multiplex PCR reads and lists one entry per CDR3 protein. The sample holds about 280,000 distinct CDR3 sequences, roughly 84% seen once. Sequencing of TCR beta was performed on blood CD8+ and CD4+ T cells. CDR1 SGDLS and CDR2 YYNGEE come from the germline V gene. The trim removed 5 bases at V and 0 bases at J, leaving 8 bases unmatched. The CDR3 is 15 amino acids. Sequencing was carried out using CD8+ T cells from PBMCs. The chain has TRBV9 and TRBJ2-7; 7 bases are shared with TRBD1. This sequence originates from a human donor with multiple sclerosis. The DNA of the CDR3 is TGTGCCAGCAGTCAAGGACAGGCTATCTCCTACGAGCAGTACTTC. Translated: CASSQGQAISYEQYF.